This TCR beta chain is from a study of tumor-infiltrating lymphocytes in glioblastoma multiforme. Three nested ARM-PCR rounds with V-beta and C-beta primers built TCRB libraries. TCRdb analysed the multiplex PCR reads with MiXCR anew, one entry per CDR3 protein. The sample holds more than 10,000 distinct CDR3 sequences, about 66% seen once. The CDR3 sequence is 20 residues long. CDR1 and CDR2 from the germline V gene are SGHAT and FQNNGV. V shed 4 bases and J 1 base; nucleotides not matched to a gene: 17. The clonotype was recovered from a male donor with glioblastoma. The sequencing sample was made of brain tumor tissue. The chain employs TRBV11-2 and TRBJ2-3; 10 bases map to TRBD2. This chain's CDR3 is CASSSPRSGRAGGGTDTQYF. The CDR3 bases are TGTGCCAGCAGCTCCCCGAGGAGCGGGAGGGCCGGTGGGGGCACAGATACGCAGTATTTT.